The present TCR beta chain was sequenced within a study of Ad26.COV2.S vaccination and SARS-CoV-2 variants. Study overall: Ad26.COV2.S shots went into the muscle once or twice, 56 days apart. Study-wide findings and caveats: Relative to placebo recipients, vaccine recipients exhibited elevated spike-specific TCR breadth.

From germline, CDR1 is LGHDT and CDR2 YNNKEL (reference sequence). With 1 base removed from V and 7 bases from J, the gap between germline ends came to 8 bases. CDR3 length equals 14 residues. As concerns this clone: Its antigen is not known.

The protocol was immunoSEQ multiplex PCR, while the TCRdb copy is restricted to in-frame clones and leaves out a portion. The data contain 300,000 to 400,000 clones, around 86% of them seen just once; the ten biggest clones take up roughly 3.1%. Treatment meaning: around 19 received Ad26.COV2.S at low or high dose, single or two shots; about 5 received placebo; per-sample allocation not given. Sampling took place 63 days after the first vaccine or placebo injection. Vaccine was an Ad26 vector expressing Wuhan-strain SARS-CoV-2 spike. The receptor was derived from a person between 18 and 65 years old who received the Ad26.COV2.S COVID-19 vaccine or a placebo. Source: peripheral blood, taken in a trial of Ad26.COV2.S vaccine versus placebo. The chain recombines TRBV3-1 (or the pseudogene TRBV3-2) with TRBJ1-6, with D perhaps matching TRBD1 (5 bases). CDR3 region: CASSQVRENSPLHF. CDR3 in DNA: TGTGCCAGCAGCCAAGTCAGGGAGAATTCACCCCTCCACTTT.